This T cell receptor (beta chain) emerged from a study of response to subunit inactivated influenza vaccine. Findings of the study overall: The authors suggested that few new T cells are recruited per seasonal influenza vaccination.

TCRdb re-derived calls from the RT-PCR reads in MiXCR, one entry per CDR3 protein. The data show hundreds of thousands of distinct CDR3 sequences, 10% to 15% seen once. This clonotype occurred a few times. The antigen remains unidentified. CDR1 SGHRS and CDR2 YFSETQ come from the germline V gene. The CDR3 consists of 17 residues. V shed 5 bases and J shed 0 bases, with 18 bases lying between them. Sequenced here: PBMCs from blood, sampled about 40 days after vaccination. The chain has TRBV5-1 and TRBJ1-5; D is ambiguous. The clonotype originates from a man over 45 who received an inactivated influenza vaccine. The CDR3 here is CASSHRSVANSNQPQHF. DNA of the CDR3: TGCGCCAGCAGTCATCGAAGCGTAGCTAATAGCAATCAGCCCCAGCATTTT.